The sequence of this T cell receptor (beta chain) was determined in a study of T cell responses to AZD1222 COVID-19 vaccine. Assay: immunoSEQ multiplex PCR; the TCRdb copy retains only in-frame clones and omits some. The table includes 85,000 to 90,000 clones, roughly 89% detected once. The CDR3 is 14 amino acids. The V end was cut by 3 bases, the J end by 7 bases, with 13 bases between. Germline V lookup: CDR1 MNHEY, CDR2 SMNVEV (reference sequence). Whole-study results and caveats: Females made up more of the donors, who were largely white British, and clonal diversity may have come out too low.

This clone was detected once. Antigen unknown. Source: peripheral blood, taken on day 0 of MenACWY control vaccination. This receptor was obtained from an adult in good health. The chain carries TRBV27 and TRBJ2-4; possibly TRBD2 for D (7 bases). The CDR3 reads CASSLGGATNIQYF. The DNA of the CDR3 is TGTGCCAGCAGTTTGGGGGGGGCGACTAACATTCAGTACTTC.